This T cell receptor beta chain is from a study of T cell changes during pregnancy in multiple sclerosis. The repertoire was sequenced with immunoSEQ multiplex PCR; TCRdb's copy has only in-frame clones and lacks some. The sample carries 65,000 to 90,000 clones, around 94% recorded once. The junction had 4 bases not matched to a gene; V was cut back by 6 bases and J by 3 bases. The germline CDR1 and CDR2 sequences are MNHNY and SVGAGI (reference sequence). This CDR3 region has 13 residues. This receptor was identified in a female donor with multiple sclerosis, enrolled in a pregnancy study. The chain joins TRBV6-6 to TRBJ2-5; TRBD1 aligns across 7 bases. Sequencing was performed on peripheral blood, taken before pregnancy. CDR3 coding DNA: TGTGCCAGCAGCATCGGGACAGAAGAGACCCAGTACTTC. Translated, it gives CASSIGTEETQYF.